These 23 T cell receptor beta chains were sequenced from one sample in a study of OX40 agonist ivuxolimab in advanced cancers. Measured with immunoSEQ multiplex PCR; TCRdb has only the in-frame clones, and not every one. The sample yields tens of thousands of clones, about 91% seen once. This specimen consisted of CD4+ or CD8+ T cells sorted from blood, obtained in a trial of the OX40 agonist ivuxolimab. These receptors were obtained from an adult with an advanced solid tumor such as melanoma, head and neck, liver or kidney cancer.

The V call is TRBV4-1, the J call TRBJ2-1; D is unresolved. CDR1 is MGHRA, CDR2 YSYEKL, per germline. The CDR3 length is 17 residues. The V end lost 0 bases, the J end lost 5 bases, and 17 bases lay between the germline ends. The CDR3 coding sequence is TGCGCCAGCAGCCAAGATGCCTCCGTGCGTCGCGACAATGAGCAGTTCTTC. Translation gives CASSQDASVRRDNEQFF.

V is TRBV2 and J is TRBJ2-1, with 7 bases aligning to TRBD2. This CDR3 is built from 15 residues. The J segment lost 0 bases and the V segment lost 4 bases, leaving 3 bases of the junction unmatched. From germline, CDR1 is SNHLY and CDR2 FYNNEI. CDR3 amino acids: CASSGEGSSYNEQFF. CDR3 nucleotides: TGTGCCAGCAGTGGGGAGGGCAGCTCCTACAATGAGCAGTTCTTC.

This chain links TRBV27 with TRBJ2-7; TRBD2 matches 7 bases. Looked up from germline, CDR1 is MNHEY and CDR2 is SMNVEV (reference sequence). The CDR3 is made up of 12 amino acids. Trimming at V came to 2 bases and at J to 7 bases, leaving 2 bases not matched to a gene. CDR3 bases: TGTGCCAGCAGTTTAGGGGGGGAAGAGCAGTACTTC. It codes for CASSLGGEEQYF.

The V gene is TRBV11-2, the J gene TRBJ2-7, with D possibly being TRBD2 (5 bases). The germline V gene encodes CDR1 SGHAT and CDR2 FQNNGV. Trimming pared 5 bases from V and 2 bases from J, leaving 16 bases between. The CDR3 is 15 amino acids. The CDR3 spells CASSRDRQRTYEQYF. CDR3 coding DNA: TGTGCCAGCAGCCGAGACCGGCAGCGGACCTACGAGCAGTACTTC.

This rearrangement joins TRBV6-5 to TRBJ2-2; D is undetermined. The CDR3 spans 14 residues. Germline values: CDR1 MNHEY, CDR2 SVGAGI. The ends were cut back, 6 bases at V and 4 bases at J, with 12 bases in the middle. The CDR3 DNA is TGTGCCAGCAGATTGGGTCTAACCACCGGGGAGCTGTTTTTT. Translated, it gives CASRLGLTTGELFF.

The chain joins TRBV5-6 to TRBJ2-1; the D is unclear. Germline CDR1 and CDR2: SGHDT and YYEEEE. The CDR3 sequence is 12 residues long. The germline V and J ends were trimmed by 0 bases and 12 bases, with 10 bases remaining between them. CDR3 in DNA: TGTGCCAGCAGCTTGGGTGTCTTTGGGCAGTTCTTC. This sequence encodes CASSLGVFGQFF.

V usage is TRBV7-9 and J usage is TRBJ2-7; 11 bases align to TRBD2. The CDR3 has 16 residues. The germline gives CDR1 SEHNR, CDR2 FQNEAQ (reference sequence). The junction had 13 bases not matched to a gene; V was cut back by 5 bases and J by 7 bases. The CDR3 region is CASSLTSGSHVREQYF. CDR3 nucleotides: TGTGCCAGCAGCCTCACTAGCGGGAGCCACGTTAGAGAGCAGTACTTC. Full variable domain (outside the CDR3, taken from reference TRBV7-9 and TRBJ2-7): DTGVSQNPRHKITKRGQNVTFRCDPISEHNRLYWYRQTLGQGPEFLTYFQNEAQLEKSRLLSDRFSAERPKGSFSTLEIQRTEQGDSAMYLCASSLTSGSHVREQYFGPGTRLTVT.

The chain links TRBV7-9 to TRBJ2-5, with a weak D call TRBD1 (6 bases). CDR1 and CDR2 from the germline V gene are SEHNR and FQNEAQ (reference sequence). Trimming shortened V by 4 bases and J by 1 base, and 13 bases separated the two germline ends. The CDR3 covers 15 residues. The CDR3 nucleotides read TGTGCCAGCAGCTCGGAACAGGGTTTCCAAGAGACCCAGTACTTC. Its translation: CASSSEQGFQETQYF.

The chain combines TRBV12-5 with TRBJ2-3, with D possibly being TRBD2 (7 bases). The V and J ends lost 6 bases and 6 bases respectively, with 13 bases between them. Germline CDR1 LGHNT, CDR2 FRNRAP. CDR3 length: 13 residues. The chain's CDR3 is CASGAGGADTQYF. The CDR3 DNA sequence: TGTGCTAGTGGAGCTGGGGGGGCGGATACGCAGTATTTT.

The chain joins TRBV27 to TRBJ2-1; weak D call: TRBD1 (5 bases). CDR1 is MNHEY and CDR2 is SMNVEV in the germline V gene (reference sequence). The CDR3 covers 13 residues. V was cut by 6 bases and J by 4 bases, with 10 bases left in between. The CDR3 protein is CASSKDIYNEQFF. In nucleotides, the CDR3 is TGTGCCAGCAGCAAGGACATTTACAATGAGCAGTTCTTC.

V and J are TRBV27 and TRBJ1-1; D is undetermined. Looked up from germline, CDR1 is MNHEY and CDR2 is SMNVEV (reference sequence). This CDR3 region has 16 residues. V shed 7 bases and J shed 6 bases, with 24 bases lying between them. The CDR3 bases are TGTGCCAGCACGCGAAAAGGGCGGGAACTGGGGTCTGAAGCTTTCTTT. Residues: CASTRKGRELGSEAFF.

The rearrangement joins TRBV9 to TRBJ1-5; D is possibly TRBD1 (6 bases). CDR3 length equals 13 residues. Germline lookup yields CDR1 SGDLS and CDR2 YYNGEE. V gave up 4 bases and J gave up 4 bases, with 9 bases separating them. The CDR3 nucleotides are TGTGCCAGCAGCCAGGGGTTTAATCAGCCCCAGCATTTT. Its translation: CASSQGFNQPQHF.

The V call is TRBV29-1, the J call TRBJ1-1, with D uncertain. The CDR3 loop spans 13 amino acids. V lost 4 bases, J lost 0 bases, and 9 bases lay in between. Germline CDR1 and CDR2: SQVTM and ANQGSEA. Here the CDR3 reads CSVAFPVNTEAFF. In DNA form, the CDR3 reads TGCAGCGTTGCATTTCCGGTGAACACTGAAGCTTTCTTT. The whole variable domain, remainder taken from reference TRBV29-1 and TRBJ1-1, is SAVISQKPSRDICQRGTSLTIQCQVDSQVTMMFWYRQQPGQSLTLIATANQGSEATYESGFVIDKFPISRPNLTFSTLTVSNMSPEDSSIYLCSVAFPVNTEAFFGQGTRLTVV.

This clone was found once. The rearrangement links TRBV19 to TRBJ2-2, with D perhaps TRBD1 (6 bases). The CDR3 contains 17 residues. The germline gives CDR1 LNHDA, CDR2 SQIVND (reference sequence). Trimming took off 5 bases at V and 0 bases at J, with 16 bases between the two ends. CDR3: CASSFPSGTPNTGELFF. The CDR3 DNA reads as TGTGCCAGTAGTTTTCCTAGTGGGACACCGAACACCGGGGAGCTGTTTTTT. The full variable domain, in which reference TRBV19 and TRBJ2-2 provide the parts outside the CDR3, is DGGITQSPKYLFRKEGQNVTLSCEQNLNHDAMYWYRQDPGQGLRLIYYSQIVNDFQKGDIAEGYSVSREKKESFPLTVTSAQKNPTAFYLCASSFPSGTPNTGELFFGEGSRLTVL.

V usage is TRBV19 and J usage is TRBJ1-1; perhaps TRBD1 as D (6 bases). This CDR3 contains 15 residues. V lost 7 bases and J 3 bases, leaving 18 bases between the germline ends. Germline CDR1 reads LNHDA; CDR2 reads SQIVND (reference sequence). CDR3 protein: CASIADRRWDTEAFF. DNA of the CDR3: TGTGCCAGTATAGCGGACAGAAGGTGGGACACTGAAGCTTTCTTT.

As DNA, the CDR3 is TGTGCCAGCAGTTACTCGTCGGTTGAGGGCTACACCTTC. Protein product: CASSYSSVEGYTF. V is TRBV6-6 and J is TRBJ1-2; D is ambiguous. This CDR3 is 13 amino acids long. The V end lost 0 bases, the J end lost 8 bases, and 10 bases lay between the germline ends. Germline assignment: CDR1 MNHNY and CDR2 SVGAGI (reference sequence).

This clone occurred once. The rearrangement joins TRBV9 to TRBJ2-3, with D perhaps TRBD2 (6 bases). Between the trimmed V and J ends, which lost 3 bases and 9 bases, there was a span of 8 bases. The germline V gene has CDR1 SGDLS and CDR2 YYNGEE. The CDR3 runs 11 residues. The CDR3 is CASSGSGTQYF. DNA for the CDR3: TGTGCCAGCAGCGGTAGCGGAACGCAGTATTTT.

This sequence joins TRBV7-9 and TRBJ1-4; D unresolved. This CDR3 is built from 12 residues. The V and J ends lost 1 base and 15 bases respectively, with 12 bases between them. Germline V gives CDR1 SEHNR, CDR2 FQNEAQ (reference sequence). The CDR3 sequence: CASSLVDTLLFF. The CDR3 DNA reads TGTGCCAGCAGCTTAGTTGACACCTTATTGTTTTTT. Filled out from reference TRBV7-9 and TRBJ1-4, the complete variable domain reads DTGVSQNPRHKITKRGQNVTFRCDPISEHNRLYWYRQTLGQGPEFLTYFQNEAQLEKSRLLSDRFSAERPKGSFSTLEIQRTEQGDSAMYLCASSLVDTLLFFGSGTQLSVL.

V usage is TRBV4-1 and J usage is TRBJ1-2; no clear D gene. Germline V gives CDR1 MGHRA, CDR2 YSYEKL. This CDR3 region has 14 residues. Trimming pared 0 bases from V and 4 bases from J, leaving 9 bases between. As DNA, the CDR3 is TGCGCCAGCAGCCAAGACCCAGTTTCCTATGGCTACACCTTC. It yields the protein CASSQDPVSYGYTF.

This clone was counted once. The chain combines TRBV19 with TRBJ2-7; TRBD1 matches at 10 bases. Trimming cost V 3 bases and J 5 bases; bases outside gene matches: 10. CDR1 is LNHDA and CDR2 is SQIVND in the germline V gene (reference sequence). The CDR3 loop spans 16 amino acids. DNA of the CDR3: TGTGCCAGTAGTATCAATCTGGGGACAGGGGTCCACGAGCAGTACTTC. Its protein product is CASSINLGTGVHEQYF. Combining the CDR3 with reference TRBV19 and TRBJ2-7 gives the whole variable domain DGGITQSPKYLFRKEGQNVTLSCEQNLNHDAMYWYRQDPGQGLRLIYYSQIVNDFQKGDIAEGYSVSREKKESFPLTVTSAQKNPTAFYLCASSINLGTGVHEQYFGPGTRLTVT.

V gene TRBV5-4 combines with J gene TRBJ2-5; D not certain. This CDR3 is 13 amino acids long. V was trimmed by 2 bases and J by 1 base, leaving 6 bases between them. Germline CDR1 and CDR2: SGHNT and YYREEE (reference sequence). The CDR3 nucleotides are TGTGCCAGCAGCTTCGAAATCCAAGAGACCCAGTACTTC. Its protein product is CASSFEIQETQYF. The entire variable domain, with the rest obtained from reference TRBV5-4 and TRBJ2-5, is as follows: ETGVTQSPTHLIKTRGQQVTLRCSSQSGHNTVSWYQQALGQGPQFIFQYYREEENGRGNFPPRFSGLQFPNYSSELNVNALELDDSALYLCASSFEIQETQYFGPGTRLLVL.

V is TRBV4-1 and J is TRBJ1-1, with 9 bases fitting TRBD1. Germline CDR1 reads MGHRA; CDR2 reads YSYEKL. V was pared by 3 bases and J by 6 bases, with 5 bases of the junction left unmatched. This CDR3 region has 14 residues. CDR3 in DNA: TGCGCCAGCAGCCAGCGTACAGGGGGCTCTGAAGCTTTCTTT. It yields the protein CASSQRTGGSEAFF.

The chain has TRBV7-9 and TRBJ2-1, with D unresolved. V lost 0 bases, J lost 9 bases, and 9 bases lay in between. Looked up from germline, CDR1 is SEHNR and CDR2 is FQNEAQ (reference sequence). The length of the CDR3 is 13 residues. CDR3 in DNA: TGTGCCAGCAGCTTAGCCTCCGACGCTGAGCAGTTCTTC. Translation gives CASSLASDAEQFF.